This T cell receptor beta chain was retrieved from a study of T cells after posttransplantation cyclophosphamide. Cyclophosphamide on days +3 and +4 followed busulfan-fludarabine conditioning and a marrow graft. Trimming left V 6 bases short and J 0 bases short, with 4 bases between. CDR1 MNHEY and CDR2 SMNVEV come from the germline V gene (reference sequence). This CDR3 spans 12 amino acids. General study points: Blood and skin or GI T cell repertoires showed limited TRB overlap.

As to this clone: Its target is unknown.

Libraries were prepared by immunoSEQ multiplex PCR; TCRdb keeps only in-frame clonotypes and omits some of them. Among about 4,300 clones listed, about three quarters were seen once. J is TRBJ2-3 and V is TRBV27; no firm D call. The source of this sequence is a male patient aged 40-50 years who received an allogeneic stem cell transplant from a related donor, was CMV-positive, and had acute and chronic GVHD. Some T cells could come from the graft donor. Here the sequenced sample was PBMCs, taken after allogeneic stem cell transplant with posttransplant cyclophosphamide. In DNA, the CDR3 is TGTGCCAGCAGGACTAGCACAGATACGCAGTATTTT. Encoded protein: CASRTSTDTQYF.